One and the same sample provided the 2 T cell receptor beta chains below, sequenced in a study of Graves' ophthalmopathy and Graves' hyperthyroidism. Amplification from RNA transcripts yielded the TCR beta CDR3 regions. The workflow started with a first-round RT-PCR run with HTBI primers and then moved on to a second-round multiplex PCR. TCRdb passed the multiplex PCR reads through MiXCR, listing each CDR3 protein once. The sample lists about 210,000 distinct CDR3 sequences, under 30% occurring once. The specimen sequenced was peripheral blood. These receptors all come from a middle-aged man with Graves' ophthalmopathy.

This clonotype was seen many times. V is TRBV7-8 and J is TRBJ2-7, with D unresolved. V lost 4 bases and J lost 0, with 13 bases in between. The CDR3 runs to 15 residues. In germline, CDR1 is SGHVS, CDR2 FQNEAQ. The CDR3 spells CASSSGFSSSYEQYF. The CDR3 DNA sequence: TGTGCCAGCAGCTCGGGTTTCTCCAGCTCCTACGAGCAGTACTTC.

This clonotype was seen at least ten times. The CDR3 here is CASSHGPGGEAFF. CDR3 in DNA: TGTGCCAGCAGCCATGGGCCCGGAGGGGAAGCTTTCTTT. The chain joins TRBV3-1 to TRBJ1-1; D not resolved. Germline V gene data show CDR1 as LGHDT and CDR2 as YNNKEL (reference sequence). The length of the CDR3 is 13 residues. Trimming took 3 bases from V and 8 from J, leaving 13 bases between them. Variable domain in full (rest from reference TRBV3-1 and TRBJ1-1): DTAVSQTPKYLVTQMGNDKSIKCEQNLGHDTMYWYKQDSKKFLKIMFSYNNKELIINETVPNRFSPKSPDKAHLNLHINSLELGDSAVYFCASSHGPGGEAFFGQGTRLTVV.